This TCR beta chain is drawn from a study of T cells in Graves' hyperthyroidism and ophthalmopathy. Germline V gene sequence: CDR1 MDHEN, CDR2 SYDVKM. V was trimmed by 0 bases and J by 9 bases, leaving 20 bases between them. The CDR3 extends over 16 amino acids. This clonotype was counted many times. Antigen specificity is unknown. Study-wide results and caveats: Stable hyperthyroidism was separated from ophthalmopathy by a model based on 13 V-J features. Clonotypes that were expanded in thyroid above 0.001 mostly appeared in blood too.

Amplification yielded TCR beta CDR3 regions, with RNA transcripts as the source. Carried out on the TCR CDR3, a first-round RT-PCR used the HTBI primer set. TCRdb ran MiXCR on the multiplex PCR reads and lists one entry per CDR3 protein. The table shows 550,000 to 600,000 distinct CDR3 sequences, with 13% to 15% occurring only once. Together with thyroid ultrasound, orbital computed tomography, serum thyroxine and TRAb, clinical symptoms were used for diagnoses. The sequence was collected from a woman aged 18-29 years with Graves' ophthalmopathy. The chain has TRBV28 and TRBJ1-2, with D tentatively TRBD1 (5 bases). The sample consisted of blood. As DNA, the CDR3 is TGTGCCAGCAGTTTATGGGGCCGCGTGAGCAGGGTGAGCTACACCTTC. Its protein product is CASSLWGRVSRVSYTF.